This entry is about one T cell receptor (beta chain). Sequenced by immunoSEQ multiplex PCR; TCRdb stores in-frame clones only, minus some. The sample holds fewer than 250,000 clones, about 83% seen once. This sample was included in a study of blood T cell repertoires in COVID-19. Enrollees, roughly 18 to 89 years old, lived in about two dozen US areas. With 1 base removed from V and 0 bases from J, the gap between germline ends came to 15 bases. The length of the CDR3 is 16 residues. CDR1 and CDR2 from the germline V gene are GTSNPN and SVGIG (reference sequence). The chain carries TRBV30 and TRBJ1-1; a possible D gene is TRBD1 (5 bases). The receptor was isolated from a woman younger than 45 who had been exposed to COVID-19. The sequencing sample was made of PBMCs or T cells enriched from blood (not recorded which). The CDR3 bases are TGTGCCTGGAGTGGTAGGGGAGGCGGCATGAACACTGAAGCTTTCTTT. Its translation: CAWSGRGGGMNTEAFF.